This T cell receptor (beta chain) was captured by sequencing in a study of beta chain features in type 1 diabetes (dated by TCRdb to 2016 to 2019). For the study in its entirety: Patients and healthy donors did not differ in mean age, gender distribution, total cell number or subset yield. A total of about 99,000,000 sorted cells were examined across all samples, and RNA yield correlated strongly with the number of cells per subset. The study compared the TCRB repertoires of sorted circulating CD4+ T cell subsets in recently diagnosed type 1 diabetes patients with those in matched healthy donors. Regulatory and stem cell-like memory subsets were isolated from only 8 patients and about 8 healthy donors, whereas naive and central memory subsets came from all 30 or so donors. What the research found in general, with its limitations: Fewer insertions and more nucleotide deletions at VDJ recombination sites were observed in patients with type 1 diabetes, implying thymic rearrangement abnormalities. Type 1 diabetes patients showed a moderate but significant shortening of TCRB CDR3 length in all four CD4+ subsets. HLA sub-analyses involved small numbers of individuals, so any influence of HLA type on TCRB rearrangement remained unresolved. Shorter templates might be favored by PCR, yet because patient and control samples were amplified and corrected together, any such skew would affect both groups equally. Naive, central memory and regulatory TCRB repertoires appeared to be more similar among patients than among healthy donors. Because cDNA was sequenced instead of genomic DNA, activated cells with high expression could be over-represented, although the groups did not differ in activation or CD3 levels.

The entire amount of isolated RNA was reverse transcribed using the High Capacity cDNA Reverse Transcription Kit, so the sequenced TCRB transcripts were expressed ones. Deep immunoSEQ sequencing was applied to naive, central memory and regulatory T cell samples, giving an average of around 3.4 million total reads per sample. Sorted cells were lysed in RLT buffer and RNA was extracted with DNase-treated RNeasy Micro or Mini kits, depending on cell number. Each cell subset was processed separately to prevent cross-contamination, with patient and healthy donor samples processed together. Using the immunoSEQ multiplex PCR, TCRB sequences were amplified from cDNA into 87-bp fragments spanning the CDR3 region. Sequencing of the amplicons was done on the Illumina HiSeq platform. From the authors' description of their analysis: Synthetic template baselines were used to correct PCR bias computationally, reads within Hamming distance 2 were collapsed together, and singletons that could not be merged were discarded. By aligning reads against IMGT, V, D and J genes, CDR3 length, and insertions or deletions at six rearrangement sites were assigned. Clonotype counts were normalized to sorted cell number within each subset before computing true diversity and Gini coefficients with the tcR R package. Repertoire sharing was quantified using the overlap coefficient calculated on TCRB nucleotide sequences. Out-of-frame TCRB sequences from naive cells were analyzed as a proxy for the pre-selection repertoire. This is the immuneACCESS table as TCRdb keeps it, with only in-frame sequences that have V and J called. A part of the clones is gone; compared with another copy, unresolved V genes explain less than half, and the rest is unexplained. From that table come the V and J calls and clone size; the DNA was used to work out D and trimming. This sample gives around 430,000 clones in total; approximately 30% of them show up just once. The ten largest clones represent about 0.065% of the sample.

A single peripheral blood draw of approximately 0.11 L on average was collected from each donor into heparinised tubes. Using a panel that included CD45RO, CCR7, CD25, CD127, CD95 and CD27, naive, central memory, regulatory and stem cell-like memory CD4+ T cells were sorted on a BD FACSAria II. Purity was above 95% for every sorted population. PBMCs were separated immediately by Lymphoprep density gradient centrifugation and were stained directly, without being cultured. To minimize batch effects, samples were stained and sorted in pairs, one healthy donor with one patient per experiment. Concerning this clone: Its antigen is unknown. Base qualities are not at hand, and no much larger clone is one base apart.

Per the germline V gene, ENHRY is the CDR1 and SYGVKD is the CDR2. Measured from the cysteine to the phenylalanine, the CDR3 is 12 residues long. Only the CDR3 DNA stays, 36 bases, in frame from base 1. V is shortened by 10 bases, J by 4 bases, and the region joining them spans 13 bases. What was sequenced was naive CD4+ T cells from blood. The intended sense of this specimen's cell subset or site label: true naive CD4+ T cells. The rearranged chain carries TRBV10-3 and TRBJ2-5; D gene: possibly TRBD2, on 5 matching bases. This receptor was obtained from a man aged 18 to 30 in good health. The CDR3 region: CATSLEGETQYF. The DNA sequence is given as TGTGCCACCTCACTAGAGGGAGAGACCCAGTACTTC.